The rows below give T cell receptor beta chains drawn from one sample of a study of CD8+ T cells in alopecia areata. This table comes from immunoSEQ multiplex PCR, and its TCRdb copy is limited to in-frame clones, with some not included. The sample lists about 190,000 clones; under 80% were seen once. The source was CD4+ T cells sorted from blood, collected around week 50, from a patient treated with tofacitinib. The receptors here all came from a human donor with alopecia areata. The CDR3 runs from the conserved cysteine through the conserved F or W. D genes are given only for firm matches. Some rows have no size entry. The others give once, few or many, or a class for an expanded clone.

TRBJ2-1 | TRBV7-9 | NA | NA | TGTGCCAGCAGCTTAGCGCTTGGACGCAGCTCCTACAATGAGCAGTTCTTC | CASSLALGRSSYNEQFF
TRBJ2-3 | TRBV10-3 | NA | NA | TGTGCCATCAGTGAGTCGACTCGGGCCACAGATACGCAGTATTTT | CAISESTRATDTQYF
TRBJ1-6 | TRBV12-5 | NA | TRBD1 | TGTGCTAGTGGTTGGGGACAGGTTAATTCACCCCTCCACTTT | CASGWGQVNSPLHF
TRBJ2-7 | TRBV7-2 | few | TRBD2 | TGTGCCAGCAGCCCATCACTAGCGGGGGGATTCTCGGGGCAGTACTTC | CASSPSLAGGFSGQYF
TRBJ1-2 | TRBV5-6 | NA | NA | TGTGCCAGCAGCCCGAACAGGGTGCGGGACTATGGCTACACCTTC | CASSPNRVRDYGYTF
TRBJ2-3 | TRBV7-3 | NA | NA | TGTGCCAGCAGCCCAACCGGGGGCACAGATACGCAGTATTTT | CASSPTGGTDTQYF
TRBJ1-2 | TRBV29-1 | NA | TRBD1 | TGCAGCGTTGCACAGGGGGTGAGAGGCTACACCTTC | CSVAQGVRGYTF
TRBJ1-4 | TRBV29-1 | NA | NA | TGCAGCGTTTCGGGGCAGAAGGGAGCAACTAATGAAAAACTGTTTTTT | CSVSGQKGATNEKLFF
TRBJ1-1 | TRBV6-6 | few | NA | TGTGCCAGCAGTTACTCGGGGTTGAACACTGAAGCTTTCTTT | CASSYSGLNTEAFF
TRBJ1-6 | TRBV30 | NA | TRBD1 | TGTGCCTGGAGTGTTTCAGGGGGAAATTCACCCCTCCACTTT | CAWSVSGGNSPLHF
TRBJ2-5 | TRBV5-1 | NA | TRBD2 | TGCGCCAGCAGCGGGGGGGACTGGGGAGTCCTACAAGAGACCCAGTACTTC | CASSGGDWGVLQETQYF
TRBJ2-1 | TRBV29-1 | few | TRBD2 | TGCAGCGTTGAAGTCGGGGGGGCCTTGTACAATGAGCAGTTCTTC | CSVEVGGALYNEQFF
TRBJ2-3 | TRBV29-1 | NA | TRBD1 | TGCAGCGTTGAAGGCTACTCCGGGACAGGGGGTTTGACAGATACGCAGTATTTT | CSVEGYSGTGGLTDTQYF
TRBJ1-6 | TRBV11-2 | once | TRBD1 | TGTGCCAGCAGCCGACAGGGTCAGAATTCACCCCTCCACTTT | CASSRQGQNSPLHF
TRBJ2-7 | TRBV7-2 | NA | NA | TGTGCCAGCAGCTTAGGGGGGTTCCGCAGGGTCTACGAGCAGTACTTC | CASSLGGFRRVYEQYF
TRBJ2-2 | TRBV29-1 | NA | NA | TGCAGCGTTGACCGGGGGAACACCGGGGAGCTGTTTTTT | CSVDRGNTGELFF
TRBJ2-5 | TRBV5-1 | NA | NA | TGCGCCAGCAGCTTGGACATATTTCAAGAGACCCAGTACTTC | CASSLDIFQETQYF
TRBJ2-5 | TRBV9 | NA | TRBD2 | TGTGCCAGCAGCGGCGCCGCCCCGGGGGGGGAGACCCAGTACTTC | CASSGAAPGGETQYF
TRBJ2-7 | TRBV5-4 | NA | NA | TGTGCCAGCAGCCAGGACGCTTCCTACGAGCAGTACTTC | CASSQDASYEQYF
TRBJ2-5 | TRBV27 | NA | NA | TGTGCCAGCAGTAGTCTAGGTTGGGAGACCCAGTACTTC | CASSSLGWETQYF
TRBJ2-3 | TRBV9 | NA | NA | TGTGCCAGCAGCTCCCATAGCACAGATACGCAGTATTTT | CASSSHSTDTQYF
TRBJ1-1 | TRBV29-1 | NA | NA | TGCAGCGCTCAGAGCGCGGCTGGGGGAACTGAAGCTTTCTTT | CSAQSAAGGTEAFF
TRBJ2-2 | TRBV2 | few | TRBD1 | TGTGCCAGCCGGACAGGTCCCACCGGGGAGCTGTTTTTT | CASRTGPTGELFF
TRBJ1-1 | TRBV11-2 | NA | NA | TGTGCCAGCAGCCAGGACACACTGAACACTGAAGCTTTCTTT | CASSQDTLNTEAFF
TRBJ2-3 | TRBV5-6 | NA | NA | TGTGCCAGCAGCTTTACGATCCACCCAGAGGGCGCAGATACGCAGTATTTT | CASSFTIHPEGADTQYF
TRBJ2-7 | TRBV30 | NA | TRBD1 | TGTGCCTGGAGTAGACAGGGGGAGGAGCAGTACTTC | CAWSRQGEEQYF
TRBJ2-5 | TRBV11-2 | NA | NA | TGTGCCAGCGGGGTAGGGGAGACCCAGTACTTC | CASGVGETQYF
TRBJ2-7 | TRBV7-9 | few | NA | TGTGCCAGCAGCTTAGTAGGTGGGGGGCAGAGCTCCTACGAGCAGTACTTC | CASSLVGGGQSSYEQYF
TRBJ1-1 | TRBV18 | few | NA | TGTGCCAGCTCACCACCGGCAGGGGTGAACACTGAAGCTTTCTTT | CASSPPAGVNTEAFF
TRBJ1-2 | TRBV2 | few | TRBD1 | TGTGCCAGCAGCGTCGGACAGGGGCCCTATGGCTACACCTTC | CASSVGQGPYGYTF
TRBJ1-3 | TRBV30 | NA | NA | TGTGCCTGGAGTGGAGGGATCGGAAACACCATATATTTT | CAWSGGIGNTIYF
TRBJ2-4 | TRBV29-1 | NA | NA | TGCAGCACGGTCGAACTAGCTAAAAACATTCAGTACTTC | CSTVELAKNIQYF
TRBJ1-2 | TRBV30 | NA | NA | TGTGCCTGGTCGAGGGCAGGGTCTAACTATGGCTACACCTTC | CAWSRAGSNYGYTF
TRBJ2-2 | TRBV5-6 | NA | NA | TGTGCCAGCAGCTTGATCCGGGAGAACACCGGGGAGCTGTTTTTT | CASSLIRENTGELFF
TRBJ2-1 | TRBV4-3 | NA | TRBD2 | TGCGCCAGCAGCCAAGAGTCGGGACTAGGGCAGTTCTTC | CASSQESGLGQFF
TRBJ2-3 | TRBV29-1 | NA | NA | TGCAGCGTTGAGGGCCTCAGGGGCCCAGATACGCAGTATTTT | CSVEGLRGPDTQYF
TRBJ2-2 | TRBV14 | few | TRBD1 | TGTGCCAGCAGCCTCAGAGCCGGGACAGTTAACACCGGGGAGCTGTTTTTT | CASSLRAGTVNTGELFF
TRBJ1-5 | TRBV30 | NA | NA | TGTGCCTGGAGTGTAGAAACTGGGAGGGGGCCCCAGCATTTT | CAWSVETGRGPQHF
TRBJ1-5 | TRBV27 | NA | NA | TGTGCCAGCAGCAACGAACATAGCAATCAGCCCCAGCATTTT | CASSNEHSNQPQHF
TRBJ1-1 | TRBV5-1 | NA | NA | TGCGCCAGCAGCTTGGAGGGGCCGAACACTGAAGCTTTCTTT | CASSLEGPNTEAFF
TRBJ2-3 | TRBV7-9 | once | NA | TGTGCCAGCAGCCCGGGATCGATCACAGATACGCAGTATTTT | CASSPGSITDTQYF
TRBJ1-2 | TRBV5-8 | NA | NA | TGTGCCAGCAGCTTGGCCGGGGGGCAGACCTATGGCTACACCTTC | CASSLAGGQTYGYTF
TRBJ1-1 | TRBV2 | few | NA | TGTGCCAGCAGTGAAGCGCCGAAGGTGAACACTGAAGCTTTCTTT | CASSEAPKVNTEAFF
TRBJ1-1 | TRBV15 | few | TRBD1 | TGTGCCACCAGCACAGTAGGGACAGGACCAAACACTGAAGCTTTCTTT | CATSTVGTGPNTEAFF
TRBJ1-1 | TRBV6-1 | once | TRBD1 | TGTGCCAGCAGTGAAAACAGGGGCACTGAAGCTTTCTTT | CASSENRGTEAFF
TRBJ2-3 | TRBV27 | NA | NA | TGTGCCAGCAGTTTATTAGGGCGGGGATCCACAGATACGCAGTATTTT | CASSLLGRGSTDTQYF
TRBJ1-5 | TRBV2 | few | NA | TGTGCCAGCAGGGGACCAGGGAATCAGCCCCAGCATTTT | CASRGPGNQPQHF
TRBJ1-1 | TRBV19 | NA | NA | TGTGCCAGTAGTATCCCTCAACCAGGGACCGCCACTGAAGCTTTCTTT | CASSIPQPGTATEAFF
TRBJ1-2 | TRBV4-1 | NA | NA | TGCGCCAGCAGCCAAGCCCCGAGCTATGGCTACACCTTC | CASSQAPSYGYTF
TRBJ2-1 | TRBV6-1 | few | TRBD2 | TGTGCCAGCAGTGGGACTAGCGGGGGATCTTACAATGAGCAGTTCTTC | CASSGTSGGSYNEQFF
TRBJ2-1 | TRBV11-3 | NA | NA | TGTGCCAGCAGCTTAGATCCGTGGGCTGCACAGTTCTTC | CASSLDPWAAQFF
TRBJ2-1 | TRBV7-2 | NA | NA | TGTGCCAGCAGCCGCGACAGTAATGAGCAGTTCTTC | CASSRDSNEQFF
TRBJ2-6 | TRBV15 | NA | NA | TGTGCCACCAGCAGGGGACAATCTGGGGCCAACGTCCTGACTTTC | CATSRGQSGANVLTF